Listed below are T cell receptor beta chains from one sample, sequenced in a study of blood T cell repertoires in COVID-19. TCRdb's table, derived via immunoSEQ multiplex PCR, lists solely in-frame clones and lacks some. Of approximately 530,000 clones listed, 85% to 90% are singletons. The sample taken for sequencing was peripheral blood. The source of these receptors is a woman between 50 and 59 years old with COVID-19, enrolled during active disease. CDR3s include the opening cysteine and the closing phenylalanine or tryptophan. D genes are given only for firm matches. Not every row has a clone size; where given, it reads once, few, many or a size class.

TRBV5-1	TRBJ1-1	NA	NA	CASMAGIPEAFF	TGCGCCAGCATGGCAGGGATACCTGAAGCTTTCTTT
TRBV18	TRBJ1-3	TRBD1	NA	CASSPRDRGNTIYF	TGTGCCAGCTCACCCCGGGACAGGGGAAACACCATATATTTT
TRBV28	TRBJ2-3	TRBD1	NA	CASSYPGQPGGDTQYF	TGTGCCAGCAGTTACCCGGGACAGCCAGGGGGAGATACGCAGTATTTT
TRBV5-1	TRBJ2-3	NA	NA	CASSLSLADTQYF	TGCGCCAGCAGCCTTTCTCTCGCGGATACGCAGTATTTT
TRBV6-1	TRBJ2-7	TRBD2	once	CASSESGGLSDEQYF	TGTGCCAGCAGTGAATCGGGGGGGCTTAGCGACGAGCAGTACTTC
TRBV5-1	TRBJ2-3	NA	NA	CASSFNGGVADTQYF	TGCGCCAGCAGCTTTAACGGCGGGGTTGCAGATACGCAGTATTTT
TRBV18	TRBJ2-7	TRBD1	NA	CASSPSQGAINYEQYF	TGTGCCAGCTCACCTTCCCAGGGGGCGATTAACTACGAGCAGTACTTC
TRBV9	TRBJ1-2	NA	NA	CASSVAMQGYGYTF	TGTGCCAGCAGCGTAGCTATGCAGGGCTATGGCTACACCTTC
TRBV4-1	TRBJ1-2	NA	NA	CASSQDLAGPSGYTF	TGCGCCAGCAGCCAAGATCTGGCAGGGCCAAGTGGCTACACCTTC
TRBV10-3	TRBJ1-1	NA	NA	CAISGGRGGMNTEAFF	TGTGCCATCAGTGGAGGTAGGGGGGGCATGAACACTGAAGCTTTCTTT
TRBV28	TRBJ2-7	TRBD1	NA	CASRTDRGTYEQYF	TGTGCCAGCAGGACCGACAGGGGGACCTACGAGCAGTACTTC
TRBV7-3	TRBJ1-1	NA	NA	CASSRQGNTEAFF	TGTGCCAGCTCTAGGCAGGGGAACACTGAAGCTTTCTTT
TRBV10-3	TRBJ2-2	TRBD2	NA	CAISSGLAGFGELFF	TGTGCCATCAGCTCCGGACTAGCGGGGTTTGGGGAGCTGTTTTTT
TRBV29-1	TRBJ1-1	TRBD1	NA	CSVQGDRVIRTEAFF	TGCAGCGTCCAGGGGGACAGGGTAATTAGAACTGAAGCTTTCTTT
TRBV9	TRBJ1-1	TRBD1	NA	CASSVEGTGMNTEAFF	TGTGCCAGCAGCGTAGAGGGGACAGGGATGAACACTGAAGCTTTCTTT
TRBV10-2	TRBJ1-1	NA	NA	CASSGLGNTEAFF	TGCGCCAGCAGTGGCCTAGGGAACACTGAAGCTTTCTTT
TRBV6-6	TRBJ1-1	NA	NA	CASSRTGDAVLNTEAFF	TGTGCCAGCAGCCGAACGGGGGACGCGGTTCTGAACACTGAAGCTTTCTTT
TRBV11-2	TRBJ2-7	TRBD1	NA	CASSLDLSGTGGGQYF	TGTGCCAGCAGCTTAGATCTTTCAGGGACAGGGGGCGGGCAGTACTTC
TRBV11-2	TRBJ2-2	TRBD2	NA	CASSLTGGRDTGELFF	TGTGCCAGCAGCCTCACGGGGGGTCGCGACACCGGGGAGCTGTTTTTT
TRBV12-5	TRBJ1-3	TRBD1	NA	CASGLVTTGENYGNTIYF	TGTGCTAGTGGTTTGGTTACGACAGGGGAGAACTATGGAAACACCATATATTTT
TRBV5-1	TRBJ2-7	TRBD1	once	CASSLGQGAMISSYEQYF	TGCGCCAGCAGCCTGGGACAGGGGGCGATGATCAGCTCCTACGAGCAGTACTTC
TRBV7-6	TRBJ2-2	TRBD2	NA	CASSTRPLAGEMSGELFF	TGTGCCAGCAGCACACGCCCGCTAGCGGGGGAGATGTCCGGGGAGCTGTTTTTT
TRBV28	TRBJ2-7	NA	NA	CASSFLVGSYEQYF	TGTGCCAGCAGTTTCCTAGTCGGCTCCTACGAGCAGTACTTC
TRBV2	TRBJ1-5	NA	NA	CASRKSPWASNQPQHF	TGTGCCAGCAGGAAATCCCCGTGGGCTAGCAATCAGCCCCAGCATTTT
TRBV10-3	TRBJ1-5	TRBD1	NA	CAISDRGQEGDQPQHF	TGTGCCATCAGTGATCGGGGACAGGAGGGAGATCAGCCCCAGCATTTT
TRBV7-2	TRBJ2-5	NA	NA	CASSSRGRRPKETQYF	TGTGCCAGCAGCTCCCGGGGTAGGCGGCCGAAAGAGACCCAGTACTTC
TRBV4-1	TRBJ2-1	NA	NA	CASSPPRSYNEQFF	TGCGCCAGCTCTCCCCCCCGGTCCTACAATGAGCAGTTCTTC
TRBV18	TRBJ2-5	TRBD2	NA	CASFSGGAETQYF	TGTGCCAGCTTTAGCGGGGGAGCAGAGACCCAGTACTTC
TRBV7-8	TRBJ1-1	NA	NA	CASSLWSTSGNTEAFF	TGTGCCAGCAGCCTGTGGTCCACCTCAGGGAACACTGAAGCTTTCTTT
TRBV6-5	TRBJ1-1	NA	NA	CASSYRGGEAFF	TGTGCCAGCAGTTACCGTGGCGGTGAAGCTTTCTTT
TRBV7-9	TRBJ2-6	TRBD1	NA	CASSQGALGANVLTF	TGTGCCAGCAGCCAGGGGGCGCTGGGGGCCAACGTCCTGACTTTC
TRBV2	TRBJ2-2	NA	once	CASQLGAQNTGELFF	TGTGCCAGCCAATTAGGGGCTCAGAACACCGGGGAGCTGTTTTTT
TRBV5-1	TRBJ2-2	TRBD1	few	CASSLLQGATGELFF	TGCGCCAGCAGCTTGTTACAGGGGGCCACCGGGGAGCTGTTTTTT
TRBV30	TRBJ1-1	NA	once	CAWARGRAEAFF	TGTGCCTGGGCCAGGGGTCGAGCTGAAGCTTTCTTT
TRBV12-3/TRBV12-4	TRBJ1-1	NA	NA	CASSSGGGTEAFF	TGTGCCAGCAGTTCGGGGGGCGGGACTGAAGCTTTCTTT
TRBV19	TRBJ1-3	TRBD1	NA	CASSMFGAGTGESGNTIYF	TGTGCCAGTAGTATGTTCGGGGCCGGGACAGGGGAGTCTGGAAACACCATATATTTT
TRBV6-5	TRBJ1-1	NA	NA	CASSYSARAITEAFF	TGTGCCAGCAGTTACTCGGCCAGGGCAATAACTGAGGCTTTCTTT
TRBV6-5	TRBJ1-1	NA	NA	CASSYSAVGNTEAFF	TGTGCCAGCAGTTATTCAGCGGTGGGGAACACTGAAGCTTTCTTT
TRBV5-8	TRBJ2-1	TRBD1	NA	CASSPWDRVSYNEQFF	TGTGCCAGCAGCCCGTGGGACAGGGTGTCCTACAATGAGCAGTTCTTC
TRBV3-1/TRBV3-2	TRBJ2-3	NA	NA	CASSLGGAGLTDTQYF	TGTGCCAGCAGTTTAGGGGGGGCAGGTTTGACAGATACGCAGTATTTT